These 25 T cell receptor beta chains came from one sample sequenced in a study of T cell repertoires in cytomegalovirus infection. These TCRs' antigens remain unknown. One entry per CDR3 protein, called by TCRdb with MiXCR from the reads. The sample contains approximately 110,000 distinct CDR3 sequences, roughly a third of which appear only once. Specimen: CD8+ T cells from cultured PBMCs, collected from culture after CMV antigen stimulation. These receptors all stem from a human donor in good health (CMV status not recorded). Some clones in this sample may be carry-over from other donors' samples.

This clonotype was seen more than once but under ten times. The V and J genes are TRBV10-2 and TRBJ1-2; D gene uncertain. The CDR3 has 14 residues. The V gene lost 8 bases and the J gene lost 3 bases, with 16 bases spanning the gap. Germline V gene lookup returns CDR1 WSHSY and CDR2 SAAADI. CDR3 in DNA: TGCGCCAGCTCGGACGGCAGTCGTTACTATGGCTACACCTTC. This sequence encodes CASSDGSRYYGYTF.

The rearrangement links TRBV19 to TRBJ1-5; D may be TRBD1 (6 bases). V gave up 7 bases and J gave up 10 bases, with 20 bases separating them. The CDR3 contains 14 residues. The germline CDR1 and CDR2 sequences are LNHDA and SQIVND (reference sequence). CDR3 sequence: CASKGVVGAQPQHF. The CDR3 bases are TGTGCCAGTAAGGGGGTGGTGGGGGCTCAACCCCAGCATTTT.

The V call is TRBV19, the J call TRBJ1-2, with D possibly TRBD1 on 6 matching bases. Trimming removed 7 bases from V and 2 bases from J, with 14 bases in between. The CDR3 length is 14 residues. Germline V gene data show CDR1 as LNHDA and CDR2 as SQIVND (reference sequence). The CDR3 region has the DNA TGTGCCAGTACCCCCCTAGGGGGAAACTATGGCTACACCTTC. This translates into CASTPLGGNYGYTF.

This clonotype showed up just a few times. V gene TRBV4-1 combines with J gene TRBJ2-7; 7 positions agree with TRBD1. The V segment lost 0 bases and the J segment 2 bases; nucleotides outside the gene matches: 10. Germline CDR1 and CDR2: MGHRA and YSYEKL. The CDR3 is 17 amino acids. The CDR3 spells CASSQDNMLGQTYEQYF. In nucleotides, the CDR3 is TGCGCCAGCAGCCAAGATAATATGTTGGGACAGACCTACGAGCAGTACTTC.

V gene TRBV19 combines with J gene TRBJ2-7; TRBD1 matches 9 bases. The germline V gene encodes CDR1 LNHDA and CDR2 SQIVND (reference sequence). CDR3 size: 14 residues. Unmatched junction bases numbered 8, after V lost 5 bases and J lost 6 bases. The CDR3 here is CASSPGTGMLEQYF. The CDR3 nucleotides are TGTGCCAGTAGTCCAGGGACAGGGATGCTCGAGCAGTACTTC.

This chain uses TRBV7-9 with TRBJ2-7, with TRBD1 matching 9 bases. The CDR3 covers 15 residues. The ends lost 1 base at V and 4 bases at J; junction bases unmatched: 5. The V gene's germline CDR1 is SEHNR and CDR2 FQNEAQ (reference sequence). CDR3 in amino acids: CASSLEPGQGYEQYF. CDR3 in DNA: TGTGCCAGCAGCTTAGAGCCGGGACAGGGATACGAGCAGTACTTC.

This clonotype has more than one count but fewer than ten. The rearrangement joins TRBV2 to TRBJ2-7; TRBD1 matches 8 bases. This CDR3 spans 15 amino acids. V gave up 7 bases and J gave up 4 bases; unmatched junction bases: 12. CDR1 and CDR2 from the germline V gene are SNHLY and FYNNEI. CDR3 DNA sequence: TGTGCCAGCATGAAAGCCGGGACAGGAGCTTACGAGCAGTACTTC. Translated: CASMKAGTGAYEQYF.

This clonotype was recorded at least ten times. The chain carries TRBV7-6 and TRBJ2-2; 8 bases align to TRBD2. Per germline, CDR1 SGHVS and CDR2 FNYEAQ. There are 16 residues in the CDR3. V gave up 4 bases and J gave up 0 bases; unmatched junction bases: 4. The CDR3 here is CASSSPLAANTGELFF. DNA for the CDR3: TGTGCCAGCAGCTCCCCACTAGCGGCGAACACCGGGGAGCTGTTTTTT.

The chain joins TRBV12-3 or TRBV12-4 to TRBJ2-5, with D unclear. The V and J ends lost 7 bases and 1 base respectively, with 16 bases between them. The CDR3 totals 15 residues. The CDR3 DNA follows: TGTGCCAGCACGATCTCAACAGATATCCAAGAGACCCAGTACTTC. Its protein product is CASTISTDIQETQYF.

The gene calls are TRBV4-1 and TRBJ2-2; 10 bases line up with TRBD1. Germline V lookup: CDR1 MGHRA, CDR2 YSYEKL. The CDR3 has 16 residues. J was trimmed by 5 bases and V by 4 bases; bases with no gene match: 7. The CDR3 spells CASSPRQGANTGELFF. DNA of the CDR3: TGCGCCAGCAGCCCCCGACAGGGGGCAAATACCGGGGAGCTGTTTTTT.

The CDR3 reads CSVPQGSGELFF. CDR3 nucleotides: TGCAGCGTTCCCCAGGGATCCGGGGAGCTGTTTTTT. J is TRBJ2-2 and V is TRBV29-1, with D maybe TRBD1 (5 bases). From germline, CDR1 is SQVTM and CDR2 ANQGSEA. This CDR3 comprises 12 residues. V was cut by 5 bases and J by 6 bases, with 10 bases left in between.

The gene calls are TRBV4-1 and TRBJ1-4; 8 nucleotides align to TRBD1. Germline loops: CDR1 MGHRA, CDR2 YSYEKL. V lost 2 bases to trimming and J lost 13 bases; unmatched junction nucleotides: 3. CDR3 length: 12 amino acids. CDR3 sequence: CASSQQGAGLFF. The DNA of the CDR3 is TGCGCCAGCAGCCAACAGGGGGCAGGACTGTTTTTT.

This clonotype was recorded a few times. The chain employs TRBV27 and TRBJ2-1; possibly TRBD2 for D (5 bases). Trimming removed 5 bases from V and 0 bases from J, with 17 bases in between. Per the germline V gene, CDR1 is MNHEY and CDR2 is SMNVEV (reference sequence). This CDR3 has 17 amino acids. The CDR3 region is CASSLIWPGSSYNEQFF. CDR3 nucleotide sequence: TGTGCCAGCAGTCTCATATGGCCGGGAAGCTCCTACAATGAGCAGTTCTTC.

V usage is TRBV15 and J usage is TRBJ2-3, with 10 bases aligning to TRBD1. With 1 base clipped from V and 3 bases from J, the junction kept 1 base outside the gene matches. Germline CDR1 is LNHNV and CDR2 is YYDKDF (reference sequence). This CDR3 spans 15 amino acids. CDR3 bases: TGTGCCACCAGCAGAGGGGACAGGGGTACAGATACGCAGTATTTT. This codes for CATSRGDRGTDTQYF. Combining the CDR3 with reference TRBV15 and TRBJ2-3 gives the whole variable domain DAMVIQNPRYQVTQFGKPVTLSCSQTLNHNVMYWYQQKSSQAPKLLFHYYDKDFNNEADTPDNFQSRRPNTSFCFLDIRSPGLGDTAMYLCATSRGDRGTDTQYFGPGTRLTVL.

In its sample, this clonotype was seen a few times. The V gene is TRBV7-9, the J gene TRBJ2-4; no clear D. The length of the CDR3 is 16 residues. Germline CDR1 is SEHNR and CDR2 is FQNEAQ (reference sequence). Trimming took off 4 bases at V and 0 bases at J, with 13 bases between the two ends. The CDR3 sequence is CASSSLRSEAKNIQYF. In nucleotides, the CDR3 is TGTGCCAGCAGCTCCCTTAGGTCCGAAGCCAAAAACATTCAGTACTTC.

This clonotype was seen more than once but under ten times. This chain links TRBV12-3 or TRBV12-4 with TRBJ2-2; TRBD1 is a possible D gene (5 bases). V lost 4 bases and J 3 bases, leaving 18 bases between the germline ends. The CDR3 contains 17 residues. The CDR3 DNA reads as TGTGCCAGCAGTTATCCTCCAGGGTTTTTGGACACCGGGGAGCTGTTTTTT. It encodes CASSYPPGFLDTGELFF.

The chain joins TRBV13 to TRBJ2-3; D unresolved. The V and J ends lost 6 bases and 1 base respectively, with 5 bases between them. The CDR3 consists of 12 residues. Germline CDR1 is PRHDT and CDR2 is FYEKMQ (reference sequence). The DNA for the CDR3 is TGTGCCAGCAGTGTGGGCACAGATACGCAGTATTTT. Protein sequence: CASSVGTDTQYF.

This clonotype was counted ten times or more. The chain is built from TRBV7-6 and TRBJ2-4; either TRBD1 or TRBD2 may fit D (5 bases each). Trimming removed 5 bases from V and 3 bases from J, with 23 bases in between. Looked up from germline, CDR1 is SGHVS and CDR2 is FNYEAQ. This CDR3 contains 18 residues. In DNA form, the CDR3 reads TGTGCCAGCAGCCCCACCGCCGGGACCCTGAGGGACAAAAACATTCAGTACTTC. As protein: CASSPTAGTLRDKNIQYF.

V gene TRBV12-3 or TRBV12-4 combines with J gene TRBJ2-1; no reliable D call. V lost 0 bases and J 2 bases, leaving 14 bases between the germline ends. The CDR3 is 17 amino acids. CDR3 amino acids: CASSLAVGTQTYNEQFF. Here the CDR3 DNA reads TGTGCCAGCAGTTTAGCGGTGGGAACACAGACCTACAATGAGCAGTTCTTC.

This clonotype has just a few counts. The chain links TRBV11-2 to TRBJ2-7; D not resolved. The V end lost 3 bases, the J end lost 4 bases, and 19 bases lay between the germline ends. CDR1 and CDR2 from the germline V gene are SGHAT and FQNNGV. The CDR3 contains 16 residues. Written as DNA, the CDR3 is TGTGCCAGCAGCTTCGTTCCGGACGTTCAACCTTACGAGCAGTACTTC. Translating gives CASSFVPDVQPYEQYF.

This clonotype was seen only once. The genes are TRBV19 and TRBJ1-1, with 9 nucleotides matching TRBD1. There are 17 residues in the CDR3. Germline loops: CDR1 LNHDA, CDR2 SQIVND (reference sequence). Trimming cost V 4 bases and J 5 bases; bases outside gene matches: 14. The CDR3 reads CASSTMMTGGVETEAFF. The CDR3 DNA is TGTGCCAGTAGTACGATGATGACAGGGGGGGTAGAGACTGAAGCTTTCTTT.

This chain joins TRBV9 and TRBJ2-1; no firm D call. CDR1 is SGDLS, CDR2 YYNGEE, per germline. Deletions cut 1 base from V and 4 bases from J, with 12 bases between. The CDR3 has 15 amino acids. CDR3 amino acids: CASSVKVTDYNEQFF. The CDR3, as DNA: TGTGCCAGCAGCGTAAAAGTCACTGATTACAATGAGCAGTTCTTC. Together with reference TRBV9 and TRBJ2-1, the CDR3 gives the full variable domain: DSGVTQTPKHLITATGQRVTLRCSPRSGDLSVYWYQQSLDQGLQFLIQYYNGEERAKGNILERFSAQQFPDLHSELNLSSLELGDSALYFCASSVKVTDYNEQFFGPGTRLTVL.

The rearrangement joins TRBV20-1 to TRBJ1-1; 12 bases map to TRBD1. CDR3 size: 15 residues. Germline loops: CDR1 DFQATT, CDR2 SNEGSKA (reference sequence). J gave up 1 base and V 3 bases, and 3 bases lay outside the gene matches. CDR3 coding DNA: TGCAGTGCTAGTGGGACAGGGGGCCGGAACACTGAAGCTTTCTTT. Protein sequence: CSASGTGGRNTEAFF.

At least ten counts were recorded for this clonotype. The chain carries TRBV7-9 and TRBJ2-7; 10 bases fit TRBD1. CDR1 SEHNR and CDR2 FQNEAQ come from the germline V gene (reference sequence). This CDR3 contains 13 residues. J lost 5 bases, V lost 5 bases, and 3 bases had no gene match. DNA for the CDR3: TGTGCCAGCAGCGACAGGGGGCCCCACGAGCAGTACTTC. Amino acids: CASSDRGPHEQYF.

This clonotype was picked up a small number of times. The chain employs TRBV7-6 and TRBJ2-1; TRBD1 matches 8 bases. The J segment lost 8 bases and the V segment lost 10 bases, leaving 10 bases of the junction unmatched. Germline V gene lookup returns CDR1 SGHVS and CDR2 FNYEAQ. The CDR3 contains 13 residues. The CDR3 sequence: CATMDRDGYEQFF. In DNA, the CDR3 is TGTGCCACCATGGACAGGGACGGGTATGAGCAGTTCTTC.